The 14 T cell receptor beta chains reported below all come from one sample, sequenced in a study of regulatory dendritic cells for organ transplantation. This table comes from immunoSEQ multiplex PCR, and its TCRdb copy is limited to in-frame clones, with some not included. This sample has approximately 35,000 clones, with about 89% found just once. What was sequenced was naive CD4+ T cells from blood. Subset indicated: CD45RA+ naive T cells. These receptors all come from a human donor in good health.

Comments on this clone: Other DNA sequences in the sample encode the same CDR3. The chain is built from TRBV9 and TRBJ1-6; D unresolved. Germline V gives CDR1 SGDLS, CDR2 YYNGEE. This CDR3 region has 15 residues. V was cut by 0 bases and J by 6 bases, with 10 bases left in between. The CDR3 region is CASSVAGHANSPLHF. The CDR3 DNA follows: TGTGCCAGCAGCGTAGCCGGCCACGCTAATTCACCCCTCCACTTT.

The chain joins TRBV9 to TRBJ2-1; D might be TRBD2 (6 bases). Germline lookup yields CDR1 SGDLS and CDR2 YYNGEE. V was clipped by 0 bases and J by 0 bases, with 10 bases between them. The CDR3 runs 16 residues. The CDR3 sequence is CASSVGAGSSYNEQFF. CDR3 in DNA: TGTGCCAGCAGCGTAGGGGCGGGGAGCTCCTACAATGAGCAGTTCTTC.

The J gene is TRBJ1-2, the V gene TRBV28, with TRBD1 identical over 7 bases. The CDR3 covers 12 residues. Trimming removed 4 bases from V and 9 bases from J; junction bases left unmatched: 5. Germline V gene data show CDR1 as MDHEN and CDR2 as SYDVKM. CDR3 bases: TGTGCCAGCAGTTCCTCGGGACAGCGCTACACCTTC. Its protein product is CASSSSGQRYTF.

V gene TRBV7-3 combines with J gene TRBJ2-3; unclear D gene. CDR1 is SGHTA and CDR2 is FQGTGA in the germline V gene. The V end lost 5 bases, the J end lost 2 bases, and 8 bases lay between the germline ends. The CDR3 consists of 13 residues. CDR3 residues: CASSQYSTDTQYF. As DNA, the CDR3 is TGTGCCAGCAGCCAGTACTCCACAGATACGCAGTATTTT.

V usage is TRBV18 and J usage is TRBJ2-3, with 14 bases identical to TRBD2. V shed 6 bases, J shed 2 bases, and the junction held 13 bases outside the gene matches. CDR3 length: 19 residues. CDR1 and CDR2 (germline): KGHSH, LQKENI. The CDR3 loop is CASSPRLRLAGGHTDTQYF. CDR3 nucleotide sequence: TGTGCCAGCTCTCCGCGTCTACGACTAGCGGGAGGGCACACAGATACGCAGTATTTT.

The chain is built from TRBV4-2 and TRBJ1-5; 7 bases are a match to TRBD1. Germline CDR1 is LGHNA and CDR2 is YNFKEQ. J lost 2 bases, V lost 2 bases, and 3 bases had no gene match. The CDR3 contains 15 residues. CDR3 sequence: CASSQIDRGNQPQHF. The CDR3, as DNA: TGTGCCAGCAGCCAAATCGACAGGGGCAATCAGCCCCAGCATTTT.

The CDR3 sequence is CASGFAPKGREGFDYGYTF. The CDR3 region has the DNA TGTGCTAGTGGTTTCGCCCCAAAAGGGAGGGAGGGGTTCGACTATGGCTACACCTTC. The chain uses TRBV12-5 and TRBJ1-2, with D possibly being TRBD1 (5 bases). The V end lost 3 bases, the J end lost 3 bases, and 26 bases lay between the germline ends. This CDR3 is 19 amino acids long. Looked up from germline, CDR1 is LGHNT and CDR2 is FRNRAP.

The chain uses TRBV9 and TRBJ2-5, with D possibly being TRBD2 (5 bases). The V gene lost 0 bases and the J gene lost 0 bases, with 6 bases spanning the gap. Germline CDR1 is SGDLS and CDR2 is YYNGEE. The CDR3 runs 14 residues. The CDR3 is CASSVGLYQETQYF. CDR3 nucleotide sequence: TGTGCCAGCAGCGTAGGACTATACCAAGAGACCCAGTACTTC.

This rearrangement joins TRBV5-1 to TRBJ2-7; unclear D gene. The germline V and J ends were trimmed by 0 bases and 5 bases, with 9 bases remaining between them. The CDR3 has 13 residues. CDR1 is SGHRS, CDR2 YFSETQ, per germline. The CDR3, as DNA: TGCGCCAGCAGCTTGGTTCCTAAGGACGAGCAGTACTTC. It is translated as CASSLVPKDEQYF.

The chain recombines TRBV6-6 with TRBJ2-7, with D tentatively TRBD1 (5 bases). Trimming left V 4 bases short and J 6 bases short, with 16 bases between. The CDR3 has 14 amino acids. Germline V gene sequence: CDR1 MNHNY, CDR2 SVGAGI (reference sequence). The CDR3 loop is CASSSLDSFGEQYF. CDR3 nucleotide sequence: TGTGCCAGCAGTTCGCTTGACAGTTTCGGCGAGCAGTACTTC.

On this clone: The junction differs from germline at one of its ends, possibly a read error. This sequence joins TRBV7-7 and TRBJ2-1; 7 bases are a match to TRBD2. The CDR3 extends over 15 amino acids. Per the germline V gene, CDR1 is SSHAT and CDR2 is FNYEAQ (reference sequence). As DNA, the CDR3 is TGTGCTAGCAGCTTAGAGCGCGGGGGATACAATGAGCAGTTCTTC. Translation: CASSLERGGYNEQFF.

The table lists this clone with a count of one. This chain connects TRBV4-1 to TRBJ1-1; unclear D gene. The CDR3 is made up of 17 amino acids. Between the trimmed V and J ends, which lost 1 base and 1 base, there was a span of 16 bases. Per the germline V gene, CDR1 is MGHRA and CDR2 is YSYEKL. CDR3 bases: TGCGCCAGCAGCCAAGTATGGGCCCTCACCGGGAACACTGAAGCTTTCTTT. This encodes CASSQVWALTGNTEAFF.

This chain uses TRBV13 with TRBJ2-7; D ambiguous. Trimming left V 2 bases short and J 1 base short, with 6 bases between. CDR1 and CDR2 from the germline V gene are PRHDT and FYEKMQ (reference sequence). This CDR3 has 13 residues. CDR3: CASSLRASYEQYF. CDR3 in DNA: TGTGCCAGCAGCTTAAGGGCATCCTACGAGCAGTACTTC.

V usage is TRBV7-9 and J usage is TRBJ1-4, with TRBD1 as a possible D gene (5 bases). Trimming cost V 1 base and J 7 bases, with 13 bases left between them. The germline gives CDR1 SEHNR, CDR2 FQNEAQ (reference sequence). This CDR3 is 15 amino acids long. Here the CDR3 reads CASSLVQGTGEKLFF. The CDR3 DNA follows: TGTGCCAGCAGCTTAGTTCAGGGTACGGGTGAAAAACTGTTTTTT. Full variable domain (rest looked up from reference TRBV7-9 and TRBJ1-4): DTGVSQNPRHKITKRGQNVTFRCDPISEHNRLYWYRQTLGQGPEFLTYFQNEAQLEKSRLLSDRFSAERPKGSFSTLEIQRTEQGDSAMYLCASSLVQGTGEKLFFGSGTQLSVL.